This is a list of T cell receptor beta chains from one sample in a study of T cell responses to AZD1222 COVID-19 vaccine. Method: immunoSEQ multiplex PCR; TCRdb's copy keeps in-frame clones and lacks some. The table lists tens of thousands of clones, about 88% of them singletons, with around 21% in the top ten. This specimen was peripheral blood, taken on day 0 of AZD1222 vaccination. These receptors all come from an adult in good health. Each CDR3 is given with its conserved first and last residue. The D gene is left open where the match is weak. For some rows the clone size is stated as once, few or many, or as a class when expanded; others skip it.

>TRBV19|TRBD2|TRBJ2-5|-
CASSIVDSGAQETQYF
TGTGCCAGTAGTATAGTGGATAGCGGGGCTCAAGAGACCCAGTACTTC
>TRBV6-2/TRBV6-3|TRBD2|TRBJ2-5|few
CASSSSGGQETQYF
TGTGCCAGCAGTTCTTCCGGGGGGCAAGAGACCCAGTACTTC
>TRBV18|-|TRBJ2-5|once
CASSPRVGETQYF
TGTGCCAGCTCACCTAGGGTAGGAGAGACCCAGTACTTC
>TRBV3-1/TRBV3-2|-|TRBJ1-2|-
CASSQGTGGGYGYTF
TGTGCCAGCAGCCAAGGGACGGGGGGAGGCTATGGCTACACCTTC
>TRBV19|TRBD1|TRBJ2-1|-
CASRVRTGGFGNEQFF
TGTGCCAGTAGAGTACGAACAGGGGGCTTTGGAAATGAGCAGTTCTTC
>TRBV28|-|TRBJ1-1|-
CASSLPTFGNTEAFF
TGTGCCAGCAGTCTCCCGACGTTTGGGAACACTGAAGCTTTCTTT
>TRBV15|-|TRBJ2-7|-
CATSDGTWTYEQYF
TGTGCCACCTCCGACGGGACTTGGACCTACGAGCAGTACTTC
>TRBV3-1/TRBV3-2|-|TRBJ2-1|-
CASSTLERGYNEQFF
TGTGCCAGCAGCACCTTAGAGAGGGGATACAATGAGCAGTTCTTC
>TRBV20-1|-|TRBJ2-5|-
CSRGVRETQYF
TGCAGCCGTGGGGTCCGGGAGACCCAGTACTTC
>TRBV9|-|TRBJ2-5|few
CASSVGARRYQETQYF
TGTGCCAGCAGCGTAGGGGCTAGGCGGTACCAAGAGACCCAGTACTTC
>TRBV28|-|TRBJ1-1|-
CASATGGVGTEAFF
TGTGCCAGCGCGACTGGTGGGGTGGGCACTGAAGCTTTCTTT
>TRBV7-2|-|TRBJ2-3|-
CASSLVGAGADTQYF
TGTGCCAGCAGCTTAGTTGGAGCAGGGGCAGATACGCAGTATTTT
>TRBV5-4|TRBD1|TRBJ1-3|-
CASSLGGDRTGNTIYF
TGTGCCAGCAGCTTGGGCGGGGACAGAACTGGAAACACCATATATTTT